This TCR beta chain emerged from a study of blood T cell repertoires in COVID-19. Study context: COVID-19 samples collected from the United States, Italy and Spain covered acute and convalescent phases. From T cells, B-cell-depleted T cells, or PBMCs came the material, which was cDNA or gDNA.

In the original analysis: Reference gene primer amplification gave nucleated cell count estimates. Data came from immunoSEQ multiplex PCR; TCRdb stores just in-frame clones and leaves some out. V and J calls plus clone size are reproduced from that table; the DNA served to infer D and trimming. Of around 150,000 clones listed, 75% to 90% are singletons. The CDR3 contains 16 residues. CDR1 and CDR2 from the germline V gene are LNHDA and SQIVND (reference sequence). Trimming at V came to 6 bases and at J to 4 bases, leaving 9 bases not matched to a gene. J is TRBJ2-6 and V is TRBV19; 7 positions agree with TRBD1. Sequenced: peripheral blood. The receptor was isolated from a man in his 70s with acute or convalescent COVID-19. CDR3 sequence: CASRRRWTGGANVLTF. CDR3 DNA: TGTGCCAGTAGAAGACGTTGGACAGGAGGGGCCAACGTCCTGACTTTC.